What follows are 10 T cell receptor beta chains derived from one specimen sequenced in a study of cytomegalovirus exposure and HLA in healthy donors. With 60 Vbeta and 13 Jbeta primers, the PCR was carried out. Generated by immunoSEQ multiplex PCR, the TCRdb table keeps only in-frame clones and is missing some. The repertoire consists of more than 150,000 clones, with over 80% occurring once and the leading ten covering around 1.5%. Sequencing was done on a sample of PBMCs. These receptors were obtained from a man aged 45 to 65 in good health and CMV-seronegative.

The V and J genes are TRBV30 and TRBJ2-7; D gene ambiguous. The length of the CDR3 is 15 residues. V was pared by 3 bases and J by 3 bases, with 18 bases between. Per the germline V gene, CDR1 is GTSNPN and CDR2 is SVGIG (reference sequence). CDR3 in DNA: TGTGCCTGGAGACGAACCGGAGATCCTTACTACGAGCAGTACTTC. Protein: CAWRRTGDPYYEQYF. The complete variable domain, with remaining parts taken from reference TRBV30 and TRBJ2-7, reads SQTIHQWPATLVQPVGSPLSLECTVEGTSNPNLYWYRQAAGRGLQLLFYSVGIGQISSEVPQNLSASRPQDRQFILSSKKLLLSDSGFYLCAWRRTGDPYYEQYFGPGTRLTVT.

V is TRBV14 and J is TRBJ1-3; the D is unclear. Germline V gene sequence: CDR1 SGHDN, CDR2 FVKESK. The germline V and J ends were trimmed by 8 bases and 0 bases, with 17 bases remaining between them. This CDR3 spans 16 amino acids. The CDR3 here is CASGPRSGGSGNTIYF. CDR3 DNA sequence: TGTGCCAGCGGCCCGCGGAGCGGAGGCTCTGGAAACACCATATATTTT.

The V and J genes are TRBV27 and TRBJ2-7; 9 bases fit TRBD1. Germline lookup yields CDR1 MNHEY and CDR2 SMNVEV (reference sequence). V was pared by 3 bases and J by 2 bases, with 5 bases of the junction left unmatched. CDR3 length equals 15 residues. DNA for the CDR3: TGTGCCAGCAGTTTGGGACAGGGACTCGCCTACGAGCAGTACTTC. Translated: CASSLGQGLAYEQYF.

The J gene is TRBJ2-5, the V gene TRBV6-4, with 11 bases aligning to TRBD2. Unmatched junction bases numbered 2, after V lost 4 bases and J lost 1 base. Germline V lookup: CDR1 MRHNA, CDR2 SNTAGT. The CDR3 runs 15 residues. The CDR3 spells CASSVTSGSQETQYF. In DNA, the CDR3 is TGTGCCAGCAGTGTCACTAGCGGGAGCCAAGAGACCCAGTACTTC.

The CDR3 nucleotides are TGTGCCAGCAGACAGACAGGGTTAGGAGAGACCCAGTACTTC. Translated, it gives CASRQTGLGETQYF. This chain joins TRBV14 and TRBJ2-5; 7 bases align to TRBD1. Germline trimming cut 6 bases from V and 4 bases from J; bases unmatched to any gene: 8. Germline CDR1 SGHDN, CDR2 FVKESK. This CDR3 contains 14 residues.

This chain links TRBV5-1 with TRBJ1-6, with 12 bases lining up with TRBD1. The CDR3 runs 17 residues. Per germline, CDR1 SGHRS and CDR2 YFSETQ. V was pared by 4 bases and J by 7 bases, with 9 bases of the junction left unmatched. The CDR3 loop reads CASSLGQGALGNSPLHF. The CDR3 nucleotides are TGCGCCAGCAGCCTGGGACAGGGGGCTCTAGGAAATTCACCCCTCCACTTT.

This sequence joins TRBV7-2 and TRBJ1-2, with D unclear. The CDR3 is made up of 13 amino acids. V was pared by 1 base and J by 4 bases, with 7 bases between. Germline V gene data show CDR1 as SGHTA and CDR2 as FQGNSA. The CDR3, as DNA: TGTGCCAGCAGCTTAGACGGAGCCTATGGCTACACCTTC. Translation: CASSLDGAYGYTF.

The V call is TRBV19, the J call TRBJ1-2, with 12 bases matching TRBD1. This CDR3 spans 15 amino acids. The J segment lost 4 bases and the V segment lost 6 bases, leaving 6 bases of the junction unmatched. Germline CDR1 and CDR2: LNHDA and SQIVND (reference sequence). CDR3 in amino acids: CASRGTGGAVYGYTF. The DNA for the CDR3 is TGTGCCAGTAGGGGGACAGGGGGCGCGGTCTATGGCTACACCTTC.

J is TRBJ2-7 and V is TRBV6-5; the match to TRBD1 covers 7 bases. This CDR3 is 13 amino acids long. V lost 5 bases and J lost 3; bases outside the gene matches: 4. CDR1 is MNHEY, CDR2 SVGAGI, per germline. CDR3 in amino acids: CASSQGQIYEQYF. CDR3 in DNA: TGTGCCAGCAGTCAGGGACAGATCTACGAGCAGTACTTC.

This chain links TRBV5-1 with TRBJ2-3; TRBD1 might be the D (5 bases). The ends were cut back, 1 base at V and 0 bases at J, with 12 bases in the middle. This CDR3 is built from 16 residues. The germline V gene encodes CDR1 SGHRS and CDR2 YFSETQ. The chain's CDR3 is CASSLSTDTSTDTQYF. CDR3 in DNA: TGCGCCAGCAGCTTGTCAACGGACACTAGCACAGATACGCAGTATTTT.